This T cell receptor (beta chain) is drawn from a study of shared clonotypes between healthy human individuals. About the study: For every donor, three CD4 naive, three CD4 memory, two CD8 naive and one CD8 memory plates were used.

CD45RO negativity and positive selection for CCR7 defined naive CD8 cells, a population that excluded terminally differentiated effector memory CD45RA+ cells. Every contributor of samples was a Caucasian grown-up residing in Nashville, Tennessee. The CDR3 has 16 amino acids. Germline CDR1 and CDR2: SEHNR and FQNEAQ (reference sequence). After removal of 5 bases from V and 8 bases from J, the junction contained 14 bases not matched to a gene. Some clones are missing from TCRdb's copy, which holds only in-frame ones; the method was immunoSEQ multiplex PCR. The data show some 2 million clones, with about 95% seen just once and roughly 1% held by the top ten.

The source material was naive CD8+ T cells sorted from blood. The chain carries TRBV7-9 and TRBJ1-2; 10 bases match TRBD1. The clonotype comes from a man aged 18 to 30 in good health. The CDR3 nucleotides read TGTGCCAGCAGCCCTTCCGGGACAGGGGAATATGGAGGCTACACCTTC. Amino acid sequence: CASSPSGTGEYGGYTF.